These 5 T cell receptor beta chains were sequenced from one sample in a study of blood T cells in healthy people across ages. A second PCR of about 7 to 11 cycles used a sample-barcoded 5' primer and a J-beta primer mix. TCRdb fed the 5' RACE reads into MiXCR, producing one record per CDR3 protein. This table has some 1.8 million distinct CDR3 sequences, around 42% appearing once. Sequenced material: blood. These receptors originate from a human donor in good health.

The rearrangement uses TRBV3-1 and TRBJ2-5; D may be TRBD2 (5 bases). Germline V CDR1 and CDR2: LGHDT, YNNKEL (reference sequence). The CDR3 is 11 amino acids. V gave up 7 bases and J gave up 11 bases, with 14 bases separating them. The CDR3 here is CASITEGVQYF. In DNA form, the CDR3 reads TGTGCCAGCATTACAGAGGGAGTGCAGTACTTC.

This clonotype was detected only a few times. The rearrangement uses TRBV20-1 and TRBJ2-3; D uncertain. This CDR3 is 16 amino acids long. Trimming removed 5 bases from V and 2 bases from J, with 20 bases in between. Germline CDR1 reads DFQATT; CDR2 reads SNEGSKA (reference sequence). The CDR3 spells CSALTRIETLTDTQYF. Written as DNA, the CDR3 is TGCAGTGCTCTGACTCGTATAGAGACACTCACAGATACGCAGTATTTT.

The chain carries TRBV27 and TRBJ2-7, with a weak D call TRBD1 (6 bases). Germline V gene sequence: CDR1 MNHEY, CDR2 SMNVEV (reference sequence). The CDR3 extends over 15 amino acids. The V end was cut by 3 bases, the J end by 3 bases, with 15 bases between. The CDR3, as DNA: TGTGCCAGCAGTTTCGGACAGTTTGGGGTCTACGAGCAGTACTTC. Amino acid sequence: CASSFGQFGVYEQYF.

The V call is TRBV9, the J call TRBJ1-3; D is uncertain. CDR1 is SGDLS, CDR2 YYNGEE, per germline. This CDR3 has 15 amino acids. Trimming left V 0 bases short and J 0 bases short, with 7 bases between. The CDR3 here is CASSVGVASGNTIYF. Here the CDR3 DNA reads TGTGCCAGCAGCGTAGGGGTGGCCTCTGGAAACACCATATATTTT.

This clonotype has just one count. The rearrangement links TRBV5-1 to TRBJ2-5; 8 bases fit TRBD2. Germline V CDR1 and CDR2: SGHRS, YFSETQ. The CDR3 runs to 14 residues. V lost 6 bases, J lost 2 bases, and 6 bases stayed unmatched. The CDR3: CASNHGGAQETQYF. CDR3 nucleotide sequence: TGCGCCAGCAATCACGGGGGGGCTCAAGAGACCCAGTACTTC. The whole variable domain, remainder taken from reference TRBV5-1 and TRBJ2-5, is KAGVTQTPRYLIKTRGQQVTLSCSPISGHRSVSWYQQTPGQGLQFLFEYFSETQRNKGNFPGRFSGRQFSNSRSEMNVSTLELGDSALYLCASNHGGAQETQYFGPGTRLLVL.